This T cell receptor beta chain was obtained from a study of ipilimumab plus nivolumab after autologous stem cell transplantation. Study at large: Typical patient got 5 ipilimumab doses and 7 or 8 nivolumab doses (median). The myeloma group: high-risk transplant-naive, or relapse within 3 years after first autologous transplant.

The length of the CDR3 is 17 residues. The trim removed 4 bases at V and 6 bases at J, leaving 9 bases unmatched. The V gene's germline CDR1 is LNHDA and CDR2 SQIVND (reference sequence). Starting 14 to 28 days after autologous transplant, ipilimumab 1 mg/kg was given. Patients got 3 mg/kg IV nivolumab weeks 1, 4, 7, 10, then biweekly through week 26. Generated by immunoSEQ multiplex PCR, the TCRdb table keeps only in-frame clones and is missing some. The sample shows about 40,000 clones, almost 95% of them seen only once. This clonotype was sampled from a male donor with multiple myeloma. The sample in question was PBMCs, obtained in a trial of ipilimumab plus nivolumab as post-transplant consolidation. This sequence joins TRBV19 and TRBJ2-1; TRBD2 matches 13 bases. CDR3 residues: CASSKRTSGRGLNEQFF. The DNA of the CDR3 is TGTGCCAGTAGTAAGAGGACTAGCGGGAGAGGTCTCAATGAGCAGTTCTTC.